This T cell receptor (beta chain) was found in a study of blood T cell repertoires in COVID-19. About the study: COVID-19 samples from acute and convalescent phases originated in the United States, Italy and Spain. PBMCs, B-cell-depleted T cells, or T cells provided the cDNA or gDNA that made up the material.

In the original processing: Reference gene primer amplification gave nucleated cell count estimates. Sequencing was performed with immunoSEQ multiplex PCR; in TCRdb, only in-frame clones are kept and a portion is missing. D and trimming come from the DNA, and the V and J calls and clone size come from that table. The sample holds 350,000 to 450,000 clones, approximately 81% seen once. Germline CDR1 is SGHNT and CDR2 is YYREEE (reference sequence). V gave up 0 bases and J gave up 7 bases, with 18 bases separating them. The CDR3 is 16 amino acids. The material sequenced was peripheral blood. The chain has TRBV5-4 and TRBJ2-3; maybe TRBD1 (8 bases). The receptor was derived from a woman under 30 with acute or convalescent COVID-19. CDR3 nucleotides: TGTGCCAGCAGCTTGGACAGGGGGGGGAAGGGATATACGCAGTATTTT. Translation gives CASSLDRGGKGYTQYF.